The clone carrying this T cell receptor beta chain turned up a few times. This specimen belongs to a study of cytomegalovirus exposure and HLA in healthy donors. Trimming cost V 2 bases and J 4 bases, with 10 bases left between them. The CDR3 length is 13 residues. Germline V gene lookup returns CDR1 SQVTM and CDR2 ANQGSEA. In the PCR, 60 Vbeta and 13 Jbeta primers were used. Only in-frame clones appear in the TCRdb table, and some are missing; sequencing was by immunoSEQ multiplex PCR. The sample lists roughly 120,000 clones, over 60% occurring once. Sequences were obtained from PBMCs. The chain uses TRBV29-1 and TRBJ2-3, with D perhaps matching TRBD1 (6 bases). This TCR came from a man between 18 and 29 years old in good health and CMV-seronegative. The CDR3 protein is CSVEPGAADTQYF. The CDR3, as DNA: TGCAGCGTTGAACCAGGGGCCGCAGATACGCAGTATTTT.